This T cell receptor (beta chain) is drawn from a study of T cell repertoires in MIS-A myocarditis. Method: immunoSEQ multiplex PCR; TCRdb's copy keeps in-frame clones and lacks some. The sample has about 11,000 clones, 65% to 90% seen once. The length of the CDR3 is 14 residues. Deletions cut 0 bases from V and 4 bases from J, with 9 bases between. CDR1 MNHEY and CDR2 SVGAGI come from the germline V gene. This chain links TRBV6-5 with TRBJ1-2; D ambiguous. This receptor was identified in a man between 18 and 35 years old with fulminant myocarditis from multisystem inflammatory syndrome in adults (MIS-A) after COVID-19. The sample taken for sequencing was right ventricle heart tissue obtained at autopsy. In DNA, the CDR3 is TGTGCCAGCAGTTACTCCGGCGGGGTCTATGGCTACACCTTC. This gives the protein CASSYSGGVYGYTF.